This record looks at one T cell receptor beta chain sequence and its context. Its specific antigen is unknown. Base qualities were left out, and no much larger clone turns up one base away. These data belong to a study of CD8 T cell repertoires and HIV-1 epitope variants (dated by TCRdb to between 2020 and 2021). A note on the overall study: In separate culture wells, T cells were stimulated with each of twenty-five peptides that represented autologous and known Gag and Nef epitope variants. The cultures were grown for more than 9 days in IMDM with gentamicin, and half of the media was changed on days 3 and 7 with IL-2, IL-7 and IL-15 added. T cells were enriched with the EasySep Human T Cell Enrichment Kit and co-cultured with equal numbers of autologous T cell-negative cells as antigen-presenting cells. The epitopes tested covered three Gag epitope families plus Nef HW9 and YT9. An aliquot of 1M T cells was set aside as an uncultured baseline condition, separate from the approximately 80 T cell cultures. The control conditions were a CMV, EBV and flu peptide pool, the Ebola AY9 epitope as a negative control, and a well with no peptide. A total of over 65 T cell cultures were run, with each culture condition done in triplicate except for one peptide, which was done in duplicate.

The EasySep Human CD8+ T Cell Enrichment Kit was used on day 10 to isolate CD8+ T cells from every culture. Overall study outcomes, separate from this receptor: Four to six clonotypes recognized the Nef KF9 family and one the HW9 family, with no responses to the TAALDMSHF plasma variant. Only TCR beta chains were identified by the assay, and proliferation to antigen, not T cell function or cytokine profile, was indicated. Fewer than 10 antigen-specific TCR beta clonotypes were identified, and roughly 6 of them appeared cross-reactive for autologous or known escape epitope variants.

Sequencing of TCR beta CDR3 regions was done on the immunoSEQ platform at survey depth. The QIAamp DNA micro kit was used to extract genomic DNA from every cultured and uncultured CD8+ T cell population. In the authors' own workflow: Samples with fewer than 5,000 productive reads were excluded, which removed about 7% of the roughly 75 HIV peptide-stimulated cultures. Sequences were trimmed to CDR3 by a MANAFEST web app, and nonproductive sequences, CDR3s under 5 amino acids, and sequences not starting with C or ending with F/W were removed. Clonotypes were classified as antigen-specific only if expansion was observed in at least 2 of 3 replicates versus the no-peptide control at FDR 0.01, only within one epitope family. A frequency at least fivefold higher than in wells stimulated with peptides from other epitope families was additionally required for specific clonotypes. As stored in TCRdb, this immuneACCESS dataset retains in-frame rearrangements with V and J assigned. A fraction of the clones does not appear; measured against another copy, unresolved V genes explain less than half of the discrepancy, and the remainder lacks a known reason. Clone size and the V and J calls come from that table; the DNA yielded D and trimming. In all, the sample holds around 5,900 clones, and roughly 60% of those were seen once. The ten largest make up 40% to 45% of the sample.

The germline V gene yields LGHNA for CDR1 and YSLEER for CDR2. The CDR3, from cysteine to phenylalanine, totals 16 residues. Of the read, only the CDR3 DNA is kept; its 48 bases are in frame from base 1. Trimmed from V: 1 base; trimmed from J: 4 bases; junction bases lacking a gene match: 7. Sequencing used cultured CD8+ T cells derived from PBMCs. The receptor comes from a male donor with HIV. The chain was built from TRBV4-3 and TRBJ2-1; TRBD1 agrees with 7 junctional bases. The CDR3 has the sequence CASSQAGTAPYNEQFF. The DNA sequence is given as TGCGCCAGCAGCCAAGCCGGGACAGCACCTTACAATGAGCAGTTCTTC.